The sequence of this T cell receptor beta chain was determined in a study of blood T cells in healthy people across ages. The V segment lost 6 bases and the J segment 6 bases; nucleotides outside the gene matches: 10. The CDR3 sequence is 15 residues long. Next came a second PCR, run for about 6 to 11 cycles, which used a sample-barcoded 5' primer along with a J-beta primer mix. CDR3-containing paired-end reads numbered at least 2.5 million in each sample. MiXCR, run by TCRdb on the 5' RACE reads, gives a single entry per CDR3 protein. The sample lists roughly 930,000 distinct CDR3 sequences; roughly 43% were seen once. Per sample, extraction of total RNA gave at least 6 micrograms in every case.

The rearrangement links TRBV12-3 or TRBV12-4 to TRBJ1-2; TRBD1 matches at 10 bases. This TCR was sampled from a young man in good health. Sample: blood. CDR3 DNA: TGTGCCAGCAGGGTGACAGGGGGCGCCCATAATGGCTACACCTTC. Its protein is CASRVTGGAHNGYTF.